These 3 T cell receptor beta chains were all obtained from the same sample, sequenced in a study of blood T cell repertoires in COVID-19. TCRdb keeps only in-frame clones here, not all; method: immunoSEQ multiplex PCR. The sample lists approximately 250,000 clones, more than 80% occurring once. Sample: PBMCs or T cells enriched from blood (not recorded which). The receptors here all came from a woman aged 25 to 39 with acute COVID-19.

This rearrangement joins TRBV27 to TRBJ2-3, with 8 bases aligning to TRBD2. The ends lost 0 bases at V and 5 bases at J; junction bases unmatched: 13. The CDR3 spans 18 residues. From germline, CDR1 is MNHEY and CDR2 SMNVEV (reference sequence). CDR3 in amino acids: CASSLSPHGSGKGDTQYF. Written as DNA, the CDR3 is TGTGCCAGCAGTTTATCCCCTCATGGTAGCGGGAAGGGAGATACGCAGTATTTT.

As concerns this clone: Other DNA sequences within the sample encode an identical CDR3. The rearrangement links TRBV9 to TRBJ2-5; TRBD1 agrees at 10 bases. V lost 7 bases to trimming and J lost 2 bases; unmatched junction nucleotides: 2. Germline CDR1 is SGDLS and CDR2 is YYNGEE. This CDR3 comprises 13 residues. The CDR3 reads CASGGQGQETQYF. As DNA, the CDR3 is TGTGCCAGCGGGGGACAGGGGCAAGAGACCCAGTACTTC.

J is TRBJ2-3 and V is TRBV28; 15 bases are shared with TRBD2. Germline V gene data show CDR1 as MDHEN and CDR2 as SYDVKM. This CDR3 is 17 amino acids long. Germline trimming cut 4 bases from V and 3 bases from J; bases unmatched to any gene: 5. The CDR3 loop reads CASSWTSGRAGTDTQYF. CDR3 bases: TGTGCCAGCAGTTGGACTAGCGGGAGGGCCGGGACAGATACGCAGTATTTT.